Below, 23 T cell receptor beta chains from the same sample are listed, as sequenced in a study of T cell repertoires in cytomegalovirus infection. MiXCR was run by TCRdb on the reads, yielding one entry per CDR3 protein. Here the sample spans 120,000 to 150,000 distinct CDR3 sequences, 5% to 6.5% being singletons. The sample was PBMCs. All receptors derive from a human donor in good health (CMV status not recorded). Some clones in this sample may be carry-over from other donors' samples.

This clonotype was observed many times. The chain is built from TRBV5-4 and TRBJ2-3, with 11 bases fitting TRBD2. Germline values: CDR1 SGHNT, CDR2 YYREEE (reference sequence). Losses at the gene ends were 5 bases for V and 9 bases for J; bases not matched to a gene: 23. The CDR3 contains 19 residues. The CDR3 here is CASRLRYKPGTSGSGTQYF. DNA of the CDR3: TGTGCCAGCAGGCTGCGGTATAAACCCGGGACTAGCGGTTCGGGGACGCAGTATTTT. Based on the CDR3 plus reference TRBV5-4 and TRBJ2-3, the full variable domain is ETGVTQSPTHLIKTRGQQVTLRCSSQSGHNTVSWYQQALGQGPQFIFQYYREEENGRGNFPPRFSGLQFPNYSSELNVNALELDDSALYLCASRLRYKPGTSGSGTQYFGPGTRLTVL.

This clonotype has a handful of counts. V and J are TRBV20-1 and TRBJ2-5; D uncertain. The CDR3 runs to 13 residues. From germline, CDR1 is DFQATT and CDR2 SNEGSKA (reference sequence). V was cut by 0 bases and J by 5 bases, with 10 bases left in between. CDR3 sequence (DNA): TGCAGTGCTAGAGATGCGAGTATGGAGACCCAGTACTTC. Translated: CSARDASMETQYF.

This clonotype was counted ten times or more. This chain links TRBV7-8 with TRBJ1-2; 9 bases fit TRBD1. The CDR3 is 15 residues long. The V gene end was trimmed by 3 bases and the J gene end by 2 bases; junction bases not matched to a gene: 4. The germline V gene encodes CDR1 SGHVS and CDR2 FQNEAQ. Written as DNA, the CDR3 is TGTGCCAGCAGCTTCTTAGGGACAGGGAACTATGGCTACACCTTC. Its translation: CASSFLGTGNYGYTF.

This rearrangement joins TRBV28 to TRBJ1-5; D is ambiguous. Germline assignment: CDR1 MDHEN and CDR2 SYDVKM. The CDR3 has 15 residues. The V gene lost 5 bases and the J gene lost 1 base, with 12 bases spanning the gap. CDR3 residues: CASSATLGSNQPQHF. The CDR3 nucleotides read TGTGCCAGCAGTGCGACCCTGGGGAGCAATCAGCCCCAGCATTTT.

This clonotype has at least ten counts. This chain links TRBV4-1 with TRBJ1-1; 9 bases align to TRBD1. This CDR3 comprises 13 residues. The V and J ends lost 9 bases and 0 bases, in that order; junction bases with no gene match: 2. Per the germline V gene, CDR1 is MGHRA and CDR2 is YSYEKL. In DNA form, the CDR3 reads TGCGCCAGTGGGGACAGGGTGAACACTGAAGCTTTCTTT. This sequence encodes CASGDRVNTEAFF.

This clonotype has a count of ten or more. This chain uses TRBV7-9 with TRBJ1-1; D ambiguous. Germline V gene lookup returns CDR1 SEHNR and CDR2 FQNEAQ (reference sequence). The V end was cut by 2 bases, the J end by 4 bases, with 8 bases between. The CDR3 totals 13 residues. The CDR3 region is CASSLYEVTEAFF. CDR3 in DNA: TGTGCCAGCAGCTTATACGAGGTCACTGAAGCTTTCTTT.

This clonotype occurred many times. The rearrangement joins TRBV7-9 to TRBJ2-5; D gene unclear. From germline, CDR1 is SEHNR and CDR2 FQNEAQ (reference sequence). V was pared by 3 bases and J by 0 bases, with 8 bases between. The CDR3 totals 14 residues. CDR3 loop: CASSLEQYQETQYF. CDR3 coding DNA: TGTGCCAGCAGCTTGGAACAGTACCAAGAGACCCAGTACTTC. Full variable domain (outside the CDR3, taken from reference TRBV7-9 and TRBJ2-5): DTGVSQNPRHKITKRGQNVTFRCDPISEHNRLYWYRQTLGQGPEFLTYFQNEAQLEKSRLLSDRFSAERPKGSFSTLEIQRTEQGDSAMYLCASSLEQYQETQYFGPGTRLLVL.

This clonotype was counted at least ten times. The chain uses TRBV6-5 and TRBJ1-1; no clear D gene. Germline CDR1 and CDR2: MNHEY and SVGAGI. V lost 6 bases and J lost 1, with 12 bases in between. CDR3 length: 14 amino acids. The CDR3 here is CASRSPPGNTEAFF. The CDR3 nucleotides read TGTGCCAGCAGGTCCCCCCCCGGGAACACTGAAGCTTTCTTT.

This clonotype has ten or more counts. The chain couples TRBV7-2 to TRBJ2-6; D is possibly TRBD1 (5 bases). This CDR3 has 18 residues. Germline loops: CDR1 SGHTA, CDR2 FQGNSA. V shed 2 bases and J shed 2 bases, with 16 bases lying between them. The CDR3 reads CASSLTVTGRTGANVLTF. CDR3 coding DNA: TGTGCCAGCAGCTTAACCGTAACAGGTCGAACTGGGGCCAACGTCCTGACTTTC.

The table lists this clonotype with many counts. The chain employs TRBV12-3 or TRBV12-4 and TRBJ1-1; perhaps TRBD1 as D (6 bases). The CDR3 has 15 amino acids. The ends were cut back, 5 bases at V and 0 bases at J, with 13 bases in the middle. CDR3 amino acids: CASSLHRAVNTEAFF. DNA of the CDR3: TGTGCCAGCAGTCTTCACAGGGCGGTGAACACTGAAGCTTTCTTT.

This clonotype was seen repeatedly, ten times or more. The rearrangement joins TRBV7-6 to TRBJ2-1; 16 positions agree with TRBD2. V shed 5 bases and J 5 bases; nucleotides not matched to a gene: 18. CDR1 is SGHVS and CDR2 is FNYEAQ in the germline V gene. CDR3 length: 21 residues. The CDR3 coding sequence is TGTGCCAGCAGCCAACCCTCCGGGACTAGCGGGGGGGCGGTTATCCACAATGAGCAGTTCTTC. Its protein is CASSQPSGTSGGAVIHNEQFF.

This clonotype was observed at least ten times. The V gene is TRBV19, the J gene TRBJ2-1, with 9 bases identical to TRBD2. Per germline, CDR1 LNHDA and CDR2 SQIVND (reference sequence). The CDR3 has 15 residues. V was clipped by 2 bases and J by 3 bases; unmatched bases: 2. CDR3 sequence reads: CASSIQAGGYNEQFF. CDR3 DNA: TGTGCCAGTAGTATACAAGCGGGGGGCTACAATGAGCAGTTCTTC.

In this sample, this clonotype turned up many times. This rearrangement joins TRBV7-9 to TRBJ1-3, with no clear D. Germline CDR1 reads SEHNR; CDR2 reads FQNEAQ (reference sequence). The CDR3 is 16 residues long. Deletions cut 5 bases from V and 0 bases from J, with 14 bases between. In DNA form, the CDR3 reads TGTGCCAGCAGCCCTAGTCCAGTTTCCTCTGGAAACACCATATATTTT. It encodes CASSPSPVSSGNTIYF.

This clonotype was detected ten times or more. The rearrangement uses TRBV12-3 or TRBV12-4 and TRBJ2-7; 10 nucleotides line up with TRBD1. V shed 6 bases, J shed 10 bases, and the junction held 9 bases outside the gene matches. This CDR3 comprises 13 residues. The CDR3 sequence is CASSQGQGIPQYF. CDR3 bases: TGTGCCAGCAGCCAGGGACAGGGGATCCCCCAGTACTTC.

Many counts were recorded for this clonotype. This chain uses TRBV7-2 with TRBJ2-7; D unclear. Trimming left V 4 bases short and J 4 bases short, with 14 bases between. This CDR3 has 14 residues. CDR1 is SGHTA and CDR2 is FQGNSA in the germline V gene. The DNA of the CDR3 is TGTGCCAGCAGCTCAGACGGACGCTCATACGAGCAGTACTTC. It yields the protein CASSSDGRSYEQYF. Using reference TRBV7-2 and TRBJ2-7 for the parts outside the CDR3, the full variable domain is GAGVSQSPSNKVTEKGKDVELRCDPISGHTALYWYRQSLGQGLEFLIYFQGNSAPDKSGLPSDRFSAERTGGSVSTLTIQRTQQEDSAVYLCASSSDGRSYEQYFGPGTRLTVT.

This clonotype was picked up a small number of times. This rearrangement joins TRBV7-2 to TRBJ1-4; D may be TRBD1 (5 bases). This CDR3 is built from 15 residues. V lost 3 bases to trimming and J lost 5 bases, with 13 bases between them. The germline CDR1 and CDR2 sequences are SGHTA and FQGNSA. CDR3 nucleotides: TGTGCCAGCAGCTTCAGGGCTCCGCAGAATGAAAAACTGTTTTTT. This translates into CASSFRAPQNEKLFF. The full variable domain, its missing parts supplied by reference TRBV7-2 and TRBJ1-4, is GAGVSQSPSNKVTEKGKDVELRCDPISGHTALYWYRQSLGQGLEFLIYFQGNSAPDKSGLPSDRFSAERTGGSVSTLTIQRTQQEDSAVYLCASSFRAPQNEKLFFGSGTQLSVL.

The chain uses TRBV29-1 and TRBJ2-7; no firm D call. Between the trimmed V and J ends, which lost 0 bases and 3 bases, there was a span of 3 bases. CDR1 and CDR2 from the germline V gene are SQVTM and ANQGSEA. The CDR3 runs 11 residues. CDR3 nucleotide sequence: TGCAGCGTTGAAGAAGGCTACGAGCAGTACTTC. Residues: CSVEEGYEQYF.

This clonotype has ten or more counts. V gene TRBV6-1 combines with J gene TRBJ1-1; 8 bases align to TRBD1. V was pared by 5 bases and J by 4 bases, with 9 bases of the junction left unmatched. Germline CDR1 MNHNS, CDR2 SASEGT. CDR3 length equals 15 residues. CDR3 loop: CASSSRQGKTTEAFF. The CDR3 DNA is TGTGCCAGCAGTAGTCGACAGGGGAAGACCACTGAAGCTTTCTTT.

This clonotype was counted at least ten times. This sequence joins TRBV7-3 and TRBJ2-5, with D possibly TRBD1 on 6 matching bases. From germline, CDR1 is SGHTA and CDR2 FQGTGA. This CDR3 is 14 amino acids long. Trimming stripped 5 bases from V and 4 bases from J, with 14 bases between. CDR3 sequence: CASSVHAGAETQYF. The DNA of the CDR3 is TGTGCCAGCAGCGTCCATGCAGGGGCAGAGACCCAGTACTTC.

Many counts were recorded for this clonotype. V is TRBV7-2 and J is TRBJ2-3, with D hard to call. Per the germline V gene, CDR1 is SGHTA and CDR2 is FQGNSA. V shed 5 bases and J shed 3 bases, with 6 bases lying between them. The CDR3 runs 12 residues. CDR3 loop: CASSTSTDTQYF. The CDR3 bases are TGTGCCAGCAGCACCTCTACAGATACGCAGTATTTT.

The V call is TRBV6-1, the J call TRBJ2-7; 8 bases line up with TRBD1. There are 14 residues in the CDR3. With 6 bases clipped from V and 1 base from J, the junction kept 5 bases outside the gene matches. Germline V lookup: CDR1 MNHNS, CDR2 SASEGT. In DNA, the CDR3 is TGTGCCAGCAGCGGGACAGGCGTTTCCTACGAGCAGTACTTC. Translating gives CASSGTGVSYEQYF.

The table lists this clonotype with a few counts. This chain uses TRBV27 with TRBJ1-4, with 7 bases identical to TRBD1. V was pared by 6 bases and J by 3 bases, with 10 bases of the junction left unmatched. The CDR3 sequence is 16 residues long. Germline V gives CDR1 MNHEY, CDR2 SMNVEV (reference sequence). The CDR3 DNA follows: TGTGCCAGCAGCTTACAGGGGCAAGTGGCTAATGAAAAACTGTTTTTT. Translating it yields CASSLQGQVANEKLFF.

This clonotype was counted many times. DNA for the CDR3: TGTGCCACCAGCAGCAGGTTCAGGGACTATGGCTACACCTTC. This codes for CATSSRFRDYGYTF. V is TRBV15 and J is TRBJ1-2; TRBD1 is a possible D gene (5 bases). CDR3 length: 14 amino acids. Per the germline V gene, CDR1 is LNHNV and CDR2 is YYDKDF (reference sequence). V was trimmed by 3 bases and J by 3 bases, leaving 11 bases between them.